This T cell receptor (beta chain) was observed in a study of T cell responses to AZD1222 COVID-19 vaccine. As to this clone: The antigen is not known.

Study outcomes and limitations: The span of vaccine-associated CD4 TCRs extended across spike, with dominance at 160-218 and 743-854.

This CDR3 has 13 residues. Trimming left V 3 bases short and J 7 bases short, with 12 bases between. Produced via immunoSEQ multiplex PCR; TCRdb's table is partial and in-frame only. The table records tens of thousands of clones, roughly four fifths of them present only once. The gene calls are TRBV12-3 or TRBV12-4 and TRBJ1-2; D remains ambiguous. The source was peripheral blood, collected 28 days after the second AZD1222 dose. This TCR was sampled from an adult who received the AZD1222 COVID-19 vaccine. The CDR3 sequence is CASSFYQRGGYTF. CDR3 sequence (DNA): TGTGCCAGCAGTTTCTACCAACGGGGTGGCTACACCTTC.